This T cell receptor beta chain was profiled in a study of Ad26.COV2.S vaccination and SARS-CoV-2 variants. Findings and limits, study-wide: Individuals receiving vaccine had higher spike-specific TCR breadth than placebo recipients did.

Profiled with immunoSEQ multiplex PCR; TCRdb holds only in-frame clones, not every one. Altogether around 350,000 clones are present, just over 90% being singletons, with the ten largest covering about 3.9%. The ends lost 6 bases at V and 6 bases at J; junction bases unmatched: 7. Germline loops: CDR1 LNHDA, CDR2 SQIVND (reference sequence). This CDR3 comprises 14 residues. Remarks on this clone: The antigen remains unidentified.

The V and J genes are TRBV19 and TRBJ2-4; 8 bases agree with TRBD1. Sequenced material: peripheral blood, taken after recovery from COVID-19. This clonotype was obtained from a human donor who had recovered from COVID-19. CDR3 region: CASSSGQVANIQYF. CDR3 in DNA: TGTGCCAGTAGCTCGGGACAGGTGGCAAACATTCAGTACTTC.